This is a list of T cell receptor beta chains from one sample in a study of control samples from healthy donors and cancer patients. Clones were read by immunoSEQ multiplex PCR, and TCRdb kept only the in-frame ones, dropping some. The data show over 25,000 clones, with around nine tenths seen just once and 3% to 4% held by the top ten. The sequencing sample was made of formalin-fixed, paraffin-embedded tissue. Receptors originate from a female donor with melanoma. CDR3s include the opening cysteine and the closing phenylalanine or tryptophan.

cdr3_aa j_call v_call
CASSQDQVTNEKLFF TRBJ1-4 TRBV19
CASRGGRNNQPQHF TRBJ1-5 TRBV2
CASSRQSYEQYF TRBJ2-7 TRBV3-1/TRBV3-2
CASSEISKTQYF TRBJ2-5 TRBV6-1
CASSVAGGNTEAFF TRBJ1-1 TRBV9
CASSPTWGYMNTEVFF TRBJ1-1 TRBV18
CASSLTTGGNQPQHF TRBJ1-5 TRBV11-2
CASSLRGYHEQYF TRBJ2-7 TRBV13
CASSPRRSRYEQYF TRBJ2-7 TRBV18
CASSFDSYGYTF TRBJ1-2 TRBV7-2
CASSYETGQVTDTQYF TRBJ2-3 TRBV6-2/TRBV6-3
CASSVGPNREHGYTF TRBJ1-2 TRBV9
CASSLQGLPSGNTIYF TRBJ1-3 TRBV4-1
CASSGSGSNTGELFF TRBJ2-2 TRBV9
CASSPRVLPAGTEAFF TRBJ1-1 TRBV18
CASSQQTSGINEQFF TRBJ2-1 TRBV5-1
CASSLTGGRNQPQHF TRBJ1-5 TRBV6-5
CASSFTGLAGANEQFF TRBJ2-1 TRBV9
CASSQDRGTEKLFF TRBJ1-4 TRBV4-1
CASSSQAANPYNEQFF TRBJ2-1 TRBV28
CSANGEFF TRBJ1-4 TRBV20-1
CASSRLGSRGNTEAFF TRBJ1-1 TRBV27
CASSHRGRGNQPQHF TRBJ1-5 TRBV6-5
CASSPGTSGMESDTQYF TRBJ2-3 TRBV3-1/TRBV3-2
CASSQGGGTGVYYGYTF TRBJ1-2 TRBV4-2
CASRYQGTEAFF TRBJ1-1 TRBV7-2
CASSVNLRGRTGELFF TRBJ2-2 TRBV9
CASSLGGSEKLFF TRBJ1-4 TRBV7-2
CASSFDLVRFNEQFF TRBJ2-1 TRBV5-1
CSVGPSGANVLTF TRBJ2-6 TRBV29-1
CASSPEGANTGELFF TRBJ2-2 TRBV18
CASSESWGRSPLHF TRBJ1-6 TRBV6-1